These 6 T cell receptor beta chains were sequenced from one sample in a study of blood T cells in healthy people across ages. The authors ran a second PCR of about 6 to 11 cycles using a sample-barcoded 5' primer and a J-beta primer mix. From the 5' RACE reads, TCRdb called clonotypes with MiXCR, one entry per CDR3 protein. The table includes about 670,000 distinct CDR3 sequences, roughly half detected once. The sample taken for sequencing was blood. All receptors come from a woman older than 75 in good health.

This clonotype has more than one count but fewer than ten. The V gene is TRBV7-9, the J gene TRBJ2-1; the match to TRBD2 covers 8 bases. The better agreement between TRBJ2-7 and the DNA end casts doubt on the J call. The germline V gene encodes CDR1 SEHNR and CDR2 FQNEAQ (reference sequence). CDR3 size: 15 residues. CDR3 in DNA: TGTGCCAGCAGCCCGGGGGGGTCCTCCTACAATGAGCAGTACTTC. Amino acid sequence: CASSPGGSSYNEQYF.

This chain joins TRBV5-1 and TRBJ2-5; a weak D match, TRBD1 (5 bases). V was trimmed by 2 bases and J by 1 base, leaving 15 bases between them. This CDR3 region has 16 residues. Germline CDR1 and CDR2: SGHRS and YFSETQ. The CDR3 protein is CASSFQGASFQETQYF. The CDR3 bases are TGCGCCAGCAGCTTTCAAGGGGCCTCGTTCCAAGAGACCCAGTACTTC.

About this clonotype itself: Germline and junction disagree at one end, which may indicate a read error. The chain has TRBV15 and TRBJ1-1; no clear D. The CDR3 extends over 13 amino acids. The germline gives CDR1 LNHNV, CDR2 YYDKDF (reference sequence). The CDR3 is CAISKAPNTEVFF. In nucleotides, the CDR3 is TGTGCCATCAGCAAAGCCCCGAACACTGAAGTTTTCTTT.

This clonotype was counted between two and nine times. The gene calls are TRBV12-3 or TRBV12-4 and TRBJ2-3; perhaps D is TRBD1 or TRBD2 (5 bases each). CDR3 length: 14 residues. V lost 3 bases, J lost 0 bases, and 7 bases lay in between. The CDR3 coding sequence is TGTGCCAGCAGTTTCTGGGGGAGCACAGATACGCAGTATTTT. It encodes CASSFWGSTDTQYF.

This clonotype came up many times. CDR3 region: CATSDPGQGATGANVLTF. The CDR3 DNA reads as TGTGCCACCAGTGATCCCGGACAGGGGGCAACTGGGGCCAACGTCCTGACTTTC. The chain recombines TRBV24-1 with TRBJ2-6; TRBD1 agrees at 11 bases. The CDR3 is 18 residues long. The ends lost 3 bases at V and 2 bases at J; junction bases unmatched: 5. Germline CDR1 is KGHDR and CDR2 is SFDVKD.

The table lists this clonotype with many counts. This chain uses TRBV12-3 or TRBV12-4 with TRBJ2-3; D gene unclear. The CDR3 extends over 11 amino acids. Trimming took 6 bases from V and 8 from J, leaving 9 bases between them. CDR3 bases: TGTGCCAGCAGGACGATGGGTACGCAGTATTTT. Its protein is CASRTMGTQYF.